What follows is one T cell receptor beta chain and its context. Antigen: not known. Possible read error: a much larger clone is one base away. This specimen belongs to a study of CD8+CD57+ T cells in acquired aplastic anemia. Study background: Sorted CD4+ and CD8+ cells gave a mean 3.2 ug DNA, range 0.2 to 27.4 ug. Healthy donor CD4+ cell samples had a mean of about 10.8 million reads.

Study observations and caveats: Patients and controls were not found to differ significantly in CD8+ Simpson's diversity. Roughly 28 was the count of CD8+ CDR3 sequences that patients shared with controls.

Genomic DNA acted as the template from which TCR beta VDJ combination and CDR3 sequence profiling were carried out. TCRdb processed the reads anew with MiXCR; each CDR3 protein has one entry. Among some 200,000 distinct CDR3 sequences listed, almost 35% were seen once. Trimming cost V 3 bases and J 6 bases, with 15 bases left between them. Germline V gene lookup returns CDR1 SEHNR and CDR2 FQNEAQ (reference sequence). The length of the CDR3 is 14 residues. The J gene is TRBJ2-7, the V gene TRBV7-9; D uncertain. The sequence came from a human donor in good health, serving as a control. The specimen was sorted CD4+, CD8+, or CD8+CD57+ T cells (not recorded which) from PBMCs. CDR3 in amino acids: CASSFDLITCEQYF. The CDR3 DNA reads TGTGCCAGCAGCTTCGACCTAATTACCTGCGAGCAGTACTTC.